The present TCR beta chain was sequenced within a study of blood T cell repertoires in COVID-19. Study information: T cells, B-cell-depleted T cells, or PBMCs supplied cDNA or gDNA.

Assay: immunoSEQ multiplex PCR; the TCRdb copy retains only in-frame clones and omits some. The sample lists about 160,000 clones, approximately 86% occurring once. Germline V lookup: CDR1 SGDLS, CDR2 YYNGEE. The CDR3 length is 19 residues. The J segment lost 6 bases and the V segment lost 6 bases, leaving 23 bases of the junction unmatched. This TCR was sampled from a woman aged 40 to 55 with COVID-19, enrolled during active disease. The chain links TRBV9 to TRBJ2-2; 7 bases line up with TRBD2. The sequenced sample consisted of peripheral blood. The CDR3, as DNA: TGTGCCAGCACGCCCCGGGAGGCCCTAAACCGAATTAGTCCCGGGGAGCTGTTTTTT. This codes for CASTPREALNRISPGELFF.